This is a list of T cell receptor beta chains from one sample in a study of blood T cell repertoires in COVID-19. TCRdb's table, derived via immunoSEQ multiplex PCR, lists solely in-frame clones and lacks some. Counted here are 13,000 to 15,000 clones, roughly 80% occurring once; the ten biggest clones make up around a quarter. Sequenced input: peripheral blood. These receptors were obtained from a woman in her sixties with acute or convalescent COVID-19. The CDR3 runs from the conserved cysteine through the conserved F or W. The D gene is left open where the match is weak. Clone sizes are given selectively: once, few, many, or a class where the clone is expanded.

CDR3 protein,CDR3 DNA,J gene,D gene,V gene,clone size
CASSLRQGSEQYF,TGTGCCAGCAGCCTGAGACAGGGGTCCGAGCAGTACTTC,TRBJ2-7,TRBD1,TRBV7-2,-
CAWSVSRNTEAFF,TGTGCCTGGAGTGTAAGCCGGAACACTGAAGCTTTCTTT,TRBJ1-1,-,TRBV30,-
CASRQGAWVTDTQYF,TGTGCCAGCAGGCAGGGGGCTTGGGTTACAGATACGCAGTATTTT,TRBJ2-3,TRBD1,TRBV6-5,-
CASSGSGNTEAFF,TGTGCCAGCAGCGGGTCGGGGAACACTGAAGCTTTCTTT,TRBJ1-1,-,TRBV3-1/TRBV3-2,-
CASRPPPGQFSPLHF,TGTGCCAGCAGGCCCCCCCCGGGACAGTTTTCACCCCTCCACTTT,TRBJ1-6,TRBD1,TRBV6-6,-
CAIRKRTGENGELFF,TGTGCCATCAGGAAGAGGACAGGAGAGAACGGGGAGCTGTTTTTT,TRBJ2-2,TRBD1,TRBV10-3,few
CATSRETALSNQPQHF,TGTGCCACCAGCAGAGAGACAGCCCTTAGCAATCAGCCCCAGCATTTT,TRBJ1-5,-,TRBV15,-
CASKERGETQYF,TGTGCCAGTAAGGAAAGGGGAGAGACCCAGTACTTC,TRBJ2-5,-,TRBV2,-
CASSQGSGKDNYGYTF,TGTGCCAGCAGCCAAGGGTCAGGGAAAGATAACTATGGCTACACCTTC,TRBJ1-2,-,TRBV4-2,-
CASSFAGTAYNEQFF,TGTGCCAGCAGTTTCGCGGGGACAGCTTACAATGAGCAGTTCTTC,TRBJ2-1,-,TRBV28,-
CATSDPGLAGGKQFF,TGTGCCACCAGTGATCCGGGACTAGCGGGGGGGAAGCAGTTCTTC,TRBJ2-1,TRBD2,TRBV24-1,-
CASRQNQGGSEAFF,TGTGCCAGCAGACAGAATCAGGGAGGATCTGAAGCTTTCTTT,TRBJ1-1,-,TRBV3-1/TRBV3-2,-
CASSDSSYEQYF,TGTGCCAGCAGTGACAGCTCCTACGAGCAGTACTTC,TRBJ2-7,-,TRBV25-1,-
CASSPGDGTSYNEQFF,TGTGCCAGCAGCCCCGGTGACGGGACATCCTACAATGAGCAGTTCTTC,TRBJ2-1,-,TRBV11-3,-
CASSQYRGSPLHF,TGTGCCAGCAGCCAATACAGGGGATCACCCCTCCACTTT,TRBJ1-6,TRBD1,TRBV14,-
CASKRTNRNSPLHF,TGTGCCAGCAAAAGGACAAACAGGAATTCACCCCTCCACTTT,TRBJ1-6,-,TRBV27,-
CASLARFAETQYF,TGCGCCAGCTTAGCCCGCTTCGCAGAGACCCAGTACTTC,TRBJ2-5,-,TRBV10-2,-
CASSLGQVNTEAFF,TGTGCCAGCAGCTTGGGACAGGTGAACACTGAAGCTTTCTTT,TRBJ1-1,-,TRBV5-8,-
CASSPTLGSGYTF,TGTGCCAGCAGCCCGACCCTAGGGAGTGGCTACACCTTC,TRBJ1-2,-,TRBV7-2,once
CASSNSGTELNSGANVLTF,TGTGCCAGCAGCAACTCCGGGACTGAACTGAATTCTGGGGCCAACGTCCTGACTTTC,TRBJ2-6,-,TRBV21-1,-
CASSSPGEPSGGDTQYF,TGTGCCAGCAGTTCTCCGGGGGAACCATCAGGAGGAGATACGCAGTATTTT,TRBJ2-3,-,TRBV27,-
CATSDFRATGDLTDTQYF,TGTGCCACCAGTGATTTTCGAGCAACGGGGGACCTCACAGATACGCAGTATTTT,TRBJ2-3,-,TRBV24-1,-
CASSYRMNTGELFF,TGTGCCAGCAGTTACAGAATGAACACCGGGGAGCTGTTTTTT,TRBJ2-2,-,TRBV27,-
CATQSALGTQYF,TGTGCCACTCAATCAGCCTTGGGCACGCAGTATTTT,TRBJ2-3,-,TRBV2,-
CASSLGGKQFDSPLHF,TGTGCCAGCAGCTTGGGCGGGAAGCAATTTGATTCACCCCTCCACTTT,TRBJ1-6,-,TRBV5-4,-
CASSLSLLSSYNEQFF,TGTGCCAGCAGTTTATCTCTCCTGAGCTCCTACAATGAGCAGTTCTTC,TRBJ2-1,-,TRBV27,-
CASSLVGGGSYEQYF,TGTGCCAGCAGCTTAGTGGGGGGAGGGTCCTACGAGCAGTACTTC,TRBJ2-7,TRBD2,TRBV7-2,-
CASFDSLNTEAFF,TGTGCCAGCTTTGACAGCCTGAACACTGAAGCTTTCTTT,TRBJ1-1,-,TRBV6-5,few
CASKAGLAGVNVGNEQFF,TGTGCCAGCAAGGCCGGACTAGCGGGAGTGAATGTTGGCAATGAGCAGTTCTTC,TRBJ2-1,TRBD2,TRBV7-6,-